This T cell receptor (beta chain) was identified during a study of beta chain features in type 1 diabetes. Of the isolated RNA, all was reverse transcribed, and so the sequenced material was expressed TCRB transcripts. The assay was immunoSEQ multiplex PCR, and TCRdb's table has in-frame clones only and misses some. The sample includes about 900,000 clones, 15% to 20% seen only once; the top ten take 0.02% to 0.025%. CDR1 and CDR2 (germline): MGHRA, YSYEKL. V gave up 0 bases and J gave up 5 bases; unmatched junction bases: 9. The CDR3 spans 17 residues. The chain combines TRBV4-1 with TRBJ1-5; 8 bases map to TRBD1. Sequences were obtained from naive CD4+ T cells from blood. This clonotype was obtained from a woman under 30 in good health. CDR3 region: CASSQDLGTGLYQPQHF. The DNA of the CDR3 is TGCGCCAGCAGCCAAGATCTCGGGACAGGACTTTATCAGCCCCAGCATTTT.